This T cell receptor (beta chain) was sequenced for a study of spatial heterogeneity in lung cancer. Looking at the study overall: A consistent excess of beta-chain over alpha-chain sequences was detected. Unique TCR and UMI combinations averaged more than ten appearances each in raw reads.

The trim removed 4 bases at V and 6 bases at J, leaving 10 bases unmatched. Germline lookup yields CDR1 SGDLS and CDR2 YYNGEE. The CDR3 consists of 15 residues. Time point defined: sample taken at primary tumor resection. Whole RNA obtained from tumor, nontumor lung or frozen PBMC underwent sequencing without sorting. The donor population consisted of 72 patients with untreated, early-stage non-small cell lung cancer. This clonotype was counted at least ten times. TCR cDNA molecules each had a unique molecular identifier. Via MiXCR, TCRdb re-called the 5' RACE reads, giving one row per CDR3 protein. The sample includes tens of thousands of distinct CDR3 sequences, approximately 7.2% of them seen just once.

The TCR originated in a male donor with early-stage non-small cell lung cancer. J is TRBJ1-5 and V is TRBV9; TRBD1 agrees at 7 bases. The sample was PBMCs, taken at surgery. The CDR3 reads CASSPRQGDGQPQHF. In DNA, the CDR3 is TGTGCCAGCAGCCCCCGGCAGGGGGACGGTCAGCCCCAGCATTTT.